The T cell receptor beta chain described here comes from a study of T cell repertoires in cytomegalovirus infection. On the study more broadly: Based on public TCR beta signatures, there were indications of CMV infection and of a matching HLA type.

TCRdb re-analysed the reads in MiXCR, keeping a single row per CDR3 protein. Altogether 68,000 or so distinct CDR3 sequences are present, approximately 22% being singletons, with the ten largest covering 79%. CDR1 SGHTA and CDR2 FQGNSA come from the germline V gene. The V end lost 0 bases, the J end lost 10 bases, and 15 bases lay between the germline ends. The CDR3 runs 14 residues. This clonotype was recorded at least ten times. The target antigen is unknown. Whole-study findings and limits: Using cumulative public TCR beta family frequency, the authors identified those who carried CMV together with the relevant HLA. It was HLA-C-restricted CMV-specific TCR beta clonotypes that dominated the response ex vivo.

The sample consisted of PBMCs, sequenced either directly or after in vitro stimulation (not recorded which). The receptor's source is a human donor in good health (CMV status not recorded). Some clones in this sample may be carry-over from other donors' samples. The chain combines TRBV7-2 with TRBJ1-1; D may be TRBD1 (5 bases). The CDR3 region has the DNA TGTGCCAGCAGCTTAGCGGGAGACAGCCTGGGAGCTTTCTTT. Translation: CASSLAGDSLGAFF. The whole variable domain, filled in from reference TRBV7-2 and TRBJ1-1, reads GAGVSQSPSNKVTEKGKDVELRCDPISGHTALYWYRQSLGQGLEFLIYFQGNSAPDKSGLPSDRFSAERTGGSVSTLTIQRTQQEDSAVYLCASSLAGDSLGAFFGQGTRLTVV.